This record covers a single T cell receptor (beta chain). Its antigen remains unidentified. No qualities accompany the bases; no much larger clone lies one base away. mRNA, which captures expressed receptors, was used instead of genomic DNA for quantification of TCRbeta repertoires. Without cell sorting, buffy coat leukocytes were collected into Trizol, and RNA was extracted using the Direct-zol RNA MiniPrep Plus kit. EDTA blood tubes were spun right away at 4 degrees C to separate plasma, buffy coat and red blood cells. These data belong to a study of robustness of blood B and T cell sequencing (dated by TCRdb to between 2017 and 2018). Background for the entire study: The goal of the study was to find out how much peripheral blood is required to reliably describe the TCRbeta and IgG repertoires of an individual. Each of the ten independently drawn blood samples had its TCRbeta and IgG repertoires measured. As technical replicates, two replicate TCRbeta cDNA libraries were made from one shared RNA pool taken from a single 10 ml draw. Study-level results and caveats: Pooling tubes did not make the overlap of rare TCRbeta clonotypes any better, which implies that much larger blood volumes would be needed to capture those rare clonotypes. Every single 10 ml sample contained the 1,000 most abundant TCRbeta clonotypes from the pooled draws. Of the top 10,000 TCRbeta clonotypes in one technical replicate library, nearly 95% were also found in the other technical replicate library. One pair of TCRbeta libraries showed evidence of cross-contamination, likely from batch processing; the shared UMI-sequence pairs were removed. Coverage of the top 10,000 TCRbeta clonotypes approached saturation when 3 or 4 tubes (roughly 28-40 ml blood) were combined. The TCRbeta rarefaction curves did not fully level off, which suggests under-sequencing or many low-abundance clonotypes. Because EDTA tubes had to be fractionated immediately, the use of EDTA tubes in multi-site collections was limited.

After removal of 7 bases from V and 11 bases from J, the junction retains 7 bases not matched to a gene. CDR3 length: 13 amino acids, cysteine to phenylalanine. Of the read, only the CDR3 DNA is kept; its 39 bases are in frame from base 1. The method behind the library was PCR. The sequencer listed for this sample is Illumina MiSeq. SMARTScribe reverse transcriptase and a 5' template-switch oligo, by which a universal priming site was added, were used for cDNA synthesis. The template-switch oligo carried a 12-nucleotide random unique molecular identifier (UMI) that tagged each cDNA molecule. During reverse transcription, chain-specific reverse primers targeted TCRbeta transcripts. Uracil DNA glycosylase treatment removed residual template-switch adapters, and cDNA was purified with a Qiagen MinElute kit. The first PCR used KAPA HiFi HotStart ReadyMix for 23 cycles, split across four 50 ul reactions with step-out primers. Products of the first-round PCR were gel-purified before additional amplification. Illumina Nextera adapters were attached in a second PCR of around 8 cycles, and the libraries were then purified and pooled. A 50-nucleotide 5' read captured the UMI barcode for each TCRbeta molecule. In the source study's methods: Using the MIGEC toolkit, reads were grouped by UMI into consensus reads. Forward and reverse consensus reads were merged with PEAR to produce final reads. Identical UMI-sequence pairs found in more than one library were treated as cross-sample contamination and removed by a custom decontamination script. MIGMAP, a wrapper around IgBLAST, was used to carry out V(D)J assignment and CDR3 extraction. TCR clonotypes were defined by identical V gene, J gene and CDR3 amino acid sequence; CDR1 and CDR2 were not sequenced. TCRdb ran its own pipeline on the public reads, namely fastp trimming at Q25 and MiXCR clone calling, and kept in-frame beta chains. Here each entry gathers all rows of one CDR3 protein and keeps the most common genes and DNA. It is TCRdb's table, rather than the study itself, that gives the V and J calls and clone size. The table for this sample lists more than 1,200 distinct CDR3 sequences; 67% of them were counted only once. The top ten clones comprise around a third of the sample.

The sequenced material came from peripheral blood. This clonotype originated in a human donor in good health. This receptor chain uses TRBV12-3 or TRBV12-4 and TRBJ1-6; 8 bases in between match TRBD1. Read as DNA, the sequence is TGTGCCAGCACTAAGACAGGGGATACACCCCTCCACTTT. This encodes CASTKTGDTPLHF.